These 32 T cell receptor beta chains were sequenced from one sample in a study of vaccination effects on CD4 cells after COVID-19. The repertoire was sequenced with immunoSEQ multiplex PCR; TCRdb's copy has only in-frame clones and lacks some. The data hold 65,000 to 90,000 clones, with approximately 73% observed a single time. No antigen is known for these receptors. CD4+ T cells were isolated after around 10 days of culture. Two-dose vaccination with either BNT162b2 or mRNA-1273 was given to the participants. Source: CD4+ T cells from PBMCs cultured without peptide, taken after COVID-19 vaccination. These TCRs come from a human donor who received a COVID-19 vaccine.

The rearrangement links TRBV29-1 to TRBJ2-3; D is undetermined. The V and J ends lost 2 bases and 2 bases respectively, with 11 bases between them. Germline CDR1 reads SQVTM; CDR2 reads ANQGSEA. This CDR3 has 14 amino acids. The CDR3 spells CSVEIGDSTDTQYF. For the CDR3, the DNA is TGCAGCGTTGAAATCGGTGACTCCACAGATACGCAGTATTTT.

This clone appeared a few times. This sample includes further DNA sequences coding for the same CDR3. The rearrangement joins TRBV5-1 to TRBJ2-3; the D is unclear. The CDR3 runs to 12 residues. CDR1 is SGHRS, CDR2 YFSETQ, per germline. Trimming removed 0 bases from V and 6 bases from J, with 5 bases in between. The CDR3 nucleotides are TGCGCCAGCAGCTTGGTGGAGGATACGCAGTATTTT. Protein sequence: CASSLVEDTQYF.

Comments on this clone: The germline gene is not matched at one end of the junction; a read error may be the cause. This chain connects TRBV5-1 to TRBJ1-1; no clear D gene. The CDR3 has 13 residues. Germline V gene lookup returns CDR1 SGHRS and CDR2 YFSETQ. The CDR3 spells CATSLEGNTEAFF. CDR3 nucleotides: TGCGCCACCAGCCTTGAGGGAAACACTGAAGCTTTCTTT. Full variable domain (remainder filled in from reference TRBV5-1 and TRBJ1-1): KAGVTQTPRYLIKTRGQQVTLSCSPISGHRSVSWYQQTPGQGLQFLFEYFSETQRNKGNFPGRFSGRQFSNSRSEMNVSTLELGDSALYLCATSLEGNTEAFFGQGTRLTVV.

The V and J genes are TRBV5-1 and TRBJ1-2; the D gene is possibly TRBD1 (5 bases). Trimming cost V 2 bases and J 2 bases, with 10 bases left between them. Germline CDR1 is SGHRS and CDR2 is YFSETQ. The CDR3 is 14 amino acids. The CDR3 bases are TGCGCCAGCAGCTTACTAGACAGCAACTATGGCTACACCTTC. Translated: CASSLLDSNYGYTF.

The rearrangement links TRBV15 to TRBJ2-1, with D perhaps matching TRBD2 (5 bases). The CDR3 sequence is 17 residues long. Germline CDR1 reads LNHNV; CDR2 reads YYDKDF (reference sequence). With 5 bases removed from V and 0 bases from J, the gap between germline ends came to 17 bases. The CDR3 sequence: CATSGVAGRGSYNEQFF. CDR3 nucleotide sequence: TGTGCCACCAGCGGAGTGGCGGGCCGGGGCTCCTACAATGAGCAGTTCTTC.

The CDR3 DNA reads TGTGCCAGCAGCCAAATGTTAACCAGTGAGCAGTTCTTC. Protein sequence: CASSQMLTSEQFF. The V gene is TRBV3-1 (or the pseudogene TRBV3-2), the J gene TRBJ2-1, with D uncertain. Trimming shortened V by 2 bases and J by 9 bases, and 11 bases separated the two germline ends. CDR3 size: 13 residues. Germline lookup yields CDR1 LGHDT and CDR2 YNNKEL (reference sequence).

V usage is TRBV7-9 and J usage is TRBJ1-1, with 7 positions matching TRBD1. The CDR3 is 13 amino acids. CDR1 is SEHNR and CDR2 is FQNEAQ in the germline V gene (reference sequence). J lost 5 bases, V lost 7 bases, and 7 bases had no gene match. This CDR3 reads CASTGGGGTEAFF. Written as DNA, the CDR3 is TGTGCCAGCACAGGGGGGGGCGGGACTGAAGCTTTCTTT.

This clone appeared a single time. The chain is built from TRBV18 and TRBJ2-3, with 10 positions matching TRBD2. Per germline, CDR1 KGHSH and CDR2 LQKENI. Trimming at V came to 3 bases and at J to 0 bases, leaving 3 bases not matched to a gene. The CDR3 runs to 16 residues. The CDR3 is CASSPLAGASTDTQYF. The CDR3 nucleotides are TGTGCCAGCTCACCGCTAGCGGGGGCTAGCACAGATACGCAGTATTTT.

The chain employs TRBV18 and TRBJ1-5; possibly TRBD1 for D (5 bases). V lost 5 bases and J lost 3, with 11 bases in between. Germline-derived CDR1 and CDR2 are KGHSH and LQKENI. This CDR3 contains 14 residues. The CDR3 loop reads CASSSGGANQPQHF. In nucleotides, the CDR3 is TGTGCCAGCTCATCGGGGGGTGCCAATCAGCCCCAGCATTTT.

J is TRBJ1-1 and V is TRBV25-1, with a weak D call TRBD1 (6 bases). CDR1 is MGHDK and CDR2 is SYGVNS in the germline V gene. V was trimmed by 0 bases and J by 0 bases, leaving 8 bases between them. This CDR3 is 15 amino acids long. CDR3 protein: CASSEYKGVNTEAFF. The CDR3 nucleotides read TGTGCCAGCAGTGAATATAAGGGGGTGAACACTGAAGCTTTCTTT.

The chain combines TRBV4-1 with TRBJ1-4; weak D call: TRBD1 (5 bases). CDR3 length equals 16 residues. Looked up from germline, CDR1 is MGHRA and CDR2 is YSYEKL. The ends were cut back, 1 base at V and 7 bases at J, with 16 bases in the middle. The CDR3: CASSQAGHLRGEKLFF. CDR3 DNA: TGCGCCAGCAGCCAAGCCGGTCACCTAAGGGGTGAAAAACTGTTTTTT.

The chain couples TRBV7-2 to TRBJ2-7; TRBD2 matches 9 bases. The CDR3 runs to 16 residues. Germline CDR1 is SGHTA and CDR2 is FQGNSA. V shed 0 bases, J shed 5 bases, and the junction held 8 bases outside the gene matches. As DNA, the CDR3 is TGTGCCAGCAGCTTAGCAGGTAGCGGGGGCCCTAACGAGCAGTACGTC. Encoded protein: CASSLAGSGGPNEQYV.

The V call is TRBV4-3, the J call TRBJ2-6, with D perhaps matching TRBD1 (6 bases). V shed 2 bases and J shed 0 bases, with 17 bases lying between them. The CDR3 spans 19 residues. CDR1 and CDR2 (germline): LGHNA, YSLEER. In nucleotides, the CDR3 is TGCGCCAGCAGCCAATTCCGGGTCGAGGGGGACTCTGGGGCCAACGTCCTGACTTTC. This translates into CASSQFRVEGDSGANVLTF.

This clone was recorded once. The chain links TRBV7-2 to TRBJ1-6; 8 bases map to TRBD1. This CDR3 spans 16 amino acids. CDR1 SGHTA and CDR2 FQGNSA come from the germline V gene. V lost 5 bases to trimming and J lost 7 bases; unmatched junction nucleotides: 10. The CDR3 nucleotides read TGTGCCAGCAGCCCATCAGGGGGCAGTATGAATTCACCCCTCCACTTT. It codes for CASSPSGGSMNSPLHF.

The rearrangement uses TRBV9 and TRBJ2-3; D assignment may be TRBD1 or TRBD2 (6 bases each). Trimming cost V 0 bases and J 3 bases, with 14 bases left between them. The CDR3 has 16 residues. CDR1 is SGDLS, CDR2 YYNGEE, per germline. In DNA, the CDR3 is TGTGCCAGCAGCGTAGTAGGGCGGAGGGGGACAGATACGCAGTATTTT. Translated, it gives CASSVVGRRGTDTQYF.

CDR3 nucleotides: TGTGCCAGCAGCACAATTACGCGCACAGATACGCAGTATTTT. It specifies CASSTITRTDTQYF. The chain combines TRBV27 with TRBJ2-3; D gene uncertain. The germline V gene has CDR1 MNHEY and CDR2 SMNVEV (reference sequence). CDR3 length equals 14 residues. V was shortened by 6 bases and J by 1 base, with 11 bases between the two germline ends.

The chain is built from TRBV19 and TRBJ1-6, with D perhaps matching TRBD1 (5 bases). Germline lookup yields CDR1 LNHDA and CDR2 SQIVND (reference sequence). V lost 5 bases to trimming and J lost 0 bases, with 11 bases between them. The CDR3 runs 16 residues. For the CDR3, the DNA is TGTGCCAGTAGTTCGGGGCCGAGCTCCTATAATTCACCCCTCCACTTT. Translation gives CASSSGPSSYNSPLHF.

This chain connects TRBV14 to TRBJ1-1, with D tentatively TRBD1 (5 bases). The V gene's germline CDR1 is SGHDN and CDR2 FVKESK. The V gene lost 7 bases and the J gene lost 4 bases, with 13 bases spanning the gap. The CDR3 runs 13 residues. Here the CDR3 DNA reads TGTGCCAGCATGACTGCCGGGGCCACTGAAGCTTTCTTT. Protein: CASMTAGATEAFF.

The rearrangement uses TRBV19 and TRBJ2-1; unclear D gene. The germline V and J ends were trimmed by 8 bases and 4 bases, with 6 bases remaining between them. CDR1 and CDR2 (germline): LNHDA, SQIVND (reference sequence). CDR3 length equals 11 residues. This CDR3 reads CASFGYNEQFF. CDR3 DNA sequence: TGTGCCAGTTTTGGTTACAATGAGCAGTTCTTC.

The CDR3 region is CASSICDRGSYEQYV. CDR3 nucleotides: TGTGCCAGTAGTATCTGCGACAGGGGCTCCTACGAGCAGTACGTC. This chain joins TRBV19 and TRBJ2-7; 8 bases agree with TRBD1. The CDR3 runs 15 residues. Per the germline V gene, CDR1 is LNHDA and CDR2 is SQIVND (reference sequence). The V gene end was trimmed by 3 bases and the J gene end by 0 bases; junction bases not matched to a gene: 4.

The chain employs TRBV30 and TRBJ1-3; 7 nucleotides line up with TRBD1. Looked up from germline, CDR1 is GTSNPN and CDR2 is SVGIG (reference sequence). This CDR3 comprises 14 residues. V lost 4 bases to trimming and J lost 4 bases; unmatched junction nucleotides: 7. As DNA, the CDR3 is TGTGCCTGGATGAGGACAGGATCCGGAAACACCATATATTTT. Amino acid sequence: CAWMRTGSGNTIYF.

The CDR3 DNA sequence: TGTGCCAGCAGTTACTATAGCGGCGGAGAGACCCAGTACTTC. Protein sequence: CASSYYSGGETQYF. This chain uses TRBV6-2 or TRBV6-3 with TRBJ2-5; possible D gene TRBD2, 6 bases. V lost 1 base and J lost 4, with 10 bases in between. This CDR3 has 14 amino acids. Germline CDR1 MNHEY, CDR2 SVGEGT.

V gene TRBV18 combines with J gene TRBJ1-5; D not certain. The CDR3 loop spans 14 amino acids. Germline CDR1 KGHSH, CDR2 LQKENI. V lost 3 bases, J lost 2 bases, and 8 bases lay in between. The CDR3: CASSPGSGNQPQHF. The CDR3 DNA reads as TGTGCCAGCTCACCCGGCAGCGGCAATCAGCCCCAGCATTTT.

This sequence joins TRBV7-2 and TRBJ1-4; D might be TRBD1 (5 bases). The germline CDR1 and CDR2 sequences are SGHTA and FQGNSA. Trimming left V 1 base short and J 4 bases short, with 13 bases between. The CDR3 is 16 residues long. As DNA, the CDR3 is TGTGCCAGCAGCTTAGGTACAGGTCTTCTTAATGAAAAACTGTTTTTT. Translated: CASSLGTGLLNEKLFF.

This chain connects TRBV6-5 to TRBJ2-3, with D uncertain. In germline, CDR1 is MNHEY, CDR2 SVGAGI. The length of the CDR3 is 14 residues. V lost 0 bases and J lost 0, with 4 bases in between. Here the CDR3 reads CASSYSTSTDTQYF. The DNA of the CDR3 is TGTGCCAGCAGTTACTCTACTAGCACAGATACGCAGTATTTT.

The rearrangement uses TRBV18 and TRBJ1-2; no clear D. Between the trimmed V and J ends, which lost 6 bases and 4 bases, there was a span of 9 bases. This CDR3 contains 12 residues. CDR1 and CDR2 (germline): KGHSH, LQKENI. The CDR3 loop reads CASSPDGYGYTF. CDR3 in DNA: TGTGCCAGCTCCCCGGACGGCTATGGCTACACCTTC.

This chain connects TRBV9 to TRBJ2-3, with D perhaps TRBD2 (6 bases). Germline V lookup: CDR1 SGDLS, CDR2 YYNGEE. V dropped 4 bases and J dropped 3 bases, with 12 bases sitting between them. The CDR3 is 14 amino acids. CDR3 region: CASSPRLDTDTQYF. As DNA, the CDR3 is TGTGCCAGCAGCCCAAGACTAGATACAGATACGCAGTATTTT.

The genes are TRBV28 and TRBJ1-4; no definite D call. Germline V gene data show CDR1 as MDHEN and CDR2 as SYDVKM. Trimming cost V 8 bases and J 3 bases, with 13 bases left between them. The CDR3 spans 14 residues. The CDR3 loop is CASLAAAANEKLFF. The CDR3 DNA follows: TGTGCCAGCCTCGCGGCCGCAGCTAATGAAAAACTGTTTTTT.

This chain links TRBV6-4 with TRBJ1-1; D unresolved. Germline V gene sequence: CDR1 MRHNA, CDR2 SNTAGT. V was cut by 2 bases and J by 1 base, with 2 bases left in between. CDR3 length: 12 amino acids. DNA for the CDR3: TGTGCCAGCAGTGACAGGAACACTGAAGCTTTCTTT. Its protein product is CASSDRNTEAFF.

The chain is built from TRBV5-1 and TRBJ2-2, with D possibly matching TRBD1 (8 bases). The CDR3 is made up of 15 amino acids. V lost 4 bases and J 10 bases, leaving 20 bases between the germline ends. Per germline, CDR1 SGHRS and CDR2 YFSETQ. The CDR3 sequence is CASSAQGGEAEELFF. The CDR3 nucleotides are TGCGCCAGCAGCGCACAGGGGGGGGAGGCCGAGGAGCTGTTTTTT.

This clone has more than one count but fewer than ten. V is TRBV7-8 and J is TRBJ1-2; maybe TRBD1 (6 bases). The CDR3 runs to 16 residues. In germline, CDR1 is SGHVS, CDR2 FQNEAQ. V was shortened by 5 bases and J by 6 bases, with 22 bases between the two germline ends. The CDR3 bases are TGTGCCAGCAGCCGAGACGGGGGGCCCGATGACAATGGCTACACCTTC. It translates to CASSRDGGPDDNGYTF.

The chain links TRBV5-1 to TRBJ2-1, with 14 bases matching TRBD2. The CDR3 length is 17 residues. CDR1 SGHRS and CDR2 YFSETQ come from the germline V gene. With 4 bases clipped from V and 7 bases from J, the junction kept 10 bases outside the gene matches. The CDR3 DNA is TGCGCCAGCAGCGGGGGACTAGCGGGGGACCTTCGGAATGAGCAGTTCTTC. Encoded protein: CASSGGLAGDLRNEQFF.